This TCR beta chain was found in a study of shared clonotypes between healthy human individuals. Study summary: Plates per donor: three CD4 naive, three CD4 memory, two CD8 naive, one CD8 memory.

This clone was picked up one time. The target antigen is unknown. With 4 bases clipped from V and 4 bases from J, the junction kept 8 bases outside the gene matches. CDR1 is SGHRS and CDR2 is YFSETQ in the germline V gene. CDR3 length equals 15 residues. Original processing methods: Filtering differed, since immunoSEQ gave only junction sequences and no quality scores. Method: immunoSEQ multiplex PCR; TCRdb's copy keeps in-frame clones and lacks some. The DNA was the basis for D and trimming; V, J and clone size are from that table. The table lists about 2.4 million clones, 93% of them singletons. Study-level results: Estimated richness values were generally larger in naive subsets than in memory subsets. Exclusively blood specimens were collected; tissue repertoires likely differ.

This clonotype was sampled from a man in his late teens or twenties in good health. Some clones in this sample may be carry-over from other donors' samples. The sample was naive CD4+ T cells from PBMCs. Subset of the sample: CD45RA+ positively selected. The chain employs TRBV5-1 and TRBJ2-3; 8 bases align to TRBD1. This CDR3 is CASSDQQGGADTQYF. Here the CDR3 DNA reads TGCGCCAGCAGCGACCAACAGGGGGGAGCAGATACGCAGTATTTT.